The present T cell receptor beta chain was sequenced within a study of blood T cell repertoires in COVID-19. Across the whole study: The United States, Italy and Spain supplied acute and convalescent COVID-19 samples.

Germline V gives CDR1 SGHDT, CDR2 YYEEEE. V shed 4 bases and J shed 4 bases, with 14 bases lying between them. The CDR3 runs 14 residues. By share, this clone ranks as large. Clones were read by immunoSEQ multiplex PCR, and TCRdb kept only the in-frame ones, dropping some. Of around 70,000 clones in the sample, around 86% were seen once. The source of this sequence is a woman over 75 with active or convalescent COVID-19. The sequenced sample was peripheral blood. The chain is built from TRBV5-6 and TRBJ1-2; perhaps TRBD1 as D (5 bases). CDR3 DNA sequence: TGTGCCAGCAGCCATTGGGGGGACCCCTATGGCTACACCTTC. Residues: CASSHWGDPYGYTF.